This T cell receptor (beta chain) came from a study of cytomegalovirus exposure and HLA in healthy donors. Study-wide findings and caveats: An observed cluster of highly shared sequence variants was recorded as a likely sequencing artifact. Prior analysis indicated that the majority of TCR beta V segments exhibited productivity approximately 90% or approximately 30% of the time. Based on reports, TCR beta sequences accurately predicted HLA-A and HLA-B alleles for most subjects.

Use of 60 Vbeta and 13 Jbeta primers characterized the PCR. Profiling relied on immunoSEQ multiplex PCR, and the TCRdb table lists in-frame clones only, not all of them. The data hold 150,000 to 180,000 clones, with 79% observed a single time. Per the germline V gene, CDR1 is SGHNT and CDR2 is YYREEE (reference sequence). CDR3 length: 12 residues. V lost 3 bases to trimming and J lost 15 bases; unmatched junction nucleotides: 9. As to this clone: What it binds is unknown.

The chain carries TRBV5-4 and TRBJ2-1; 7 nucleotides agree with TRBD1. Sequencing was carried out using PBMCs. The TCR originated in a man younger than 45 in good health and CMV-seropositive. CDR3 bases: TGTGCCAGCAGCTCGACAGGGAGTTTCGTGTTCTTC. It translates to CASSSTGSFVFF.